This paragraph reports one T cell receptor beta chain. These data originate in a study of shared clonotypes between healthy human individuals. The CDR3 covers 14 residues. Trimming shortened V by 9 bases and J by 1 base, and 15 bases separated the two germline ends. Germline CDR1 and CDR2: SEHNR and FQNEAQ (reference sequence). Naive-designated CD8 cells lacked CD45RO, were positively enriched for CCR7, and omitted terminally differentiated effector memory CD45RA+ cells. TCRdb's copy holds only in-frame clones and misses some; the assay was immunoSEQ multiplex PCR. Found here are roughly 2.1 million clones, roughly 91% of them singletons; the top ten hold approximately 1.7%.

This receptor was obtained from a man between 18 and 29 years old in good health. Some clones in this sample may be carry-over from other donors' samples. The chain employs TRBV7-9 and TRBJ2-5; a possible D gene is TRBD2 (5 bases). Material for sequencing was naive CD8+ T cells from PBMCs. The CDR3 nucleotides read TGTGCCAGTAGCGCCGACTTGAGCCAAGAGACCCAGTACTTC. This encodes CASSADLSQETQYF.